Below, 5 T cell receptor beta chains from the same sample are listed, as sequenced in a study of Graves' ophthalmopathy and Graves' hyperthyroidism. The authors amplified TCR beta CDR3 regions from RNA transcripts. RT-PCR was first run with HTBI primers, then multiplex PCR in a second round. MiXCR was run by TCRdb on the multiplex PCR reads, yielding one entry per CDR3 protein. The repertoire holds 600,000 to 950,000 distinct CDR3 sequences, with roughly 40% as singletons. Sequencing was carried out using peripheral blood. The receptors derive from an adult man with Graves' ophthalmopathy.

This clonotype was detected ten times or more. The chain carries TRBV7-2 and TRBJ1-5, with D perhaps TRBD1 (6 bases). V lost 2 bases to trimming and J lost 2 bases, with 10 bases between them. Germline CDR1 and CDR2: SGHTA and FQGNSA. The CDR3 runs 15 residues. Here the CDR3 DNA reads TGTGCCAGCAGCTTACAGGGGTCAGGCAATCAGCCCCAGCATTTT. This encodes CASSLQGSGNQPQHF.

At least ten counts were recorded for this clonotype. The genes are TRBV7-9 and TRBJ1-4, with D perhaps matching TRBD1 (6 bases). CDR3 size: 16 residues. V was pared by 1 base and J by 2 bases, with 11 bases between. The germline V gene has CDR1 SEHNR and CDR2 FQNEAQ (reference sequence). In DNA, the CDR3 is TGTGCCAGCAGCTTAGGATGGGACACCACTAATGAAAAACTGTTTTTT. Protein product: CASSLGWDTTNEKLFF. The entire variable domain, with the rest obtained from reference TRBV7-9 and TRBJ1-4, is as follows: DTGVSQNPRHKITKRGQNVTFRCDPISEHNRLYWYRQTLGQGPEFLTYFQNEAQLEKSRLLSDRFSAERPKGSFSTLEIQRTEQGDSAMYLCASSLGWDTTNEKLFFGSGTQLSVL.

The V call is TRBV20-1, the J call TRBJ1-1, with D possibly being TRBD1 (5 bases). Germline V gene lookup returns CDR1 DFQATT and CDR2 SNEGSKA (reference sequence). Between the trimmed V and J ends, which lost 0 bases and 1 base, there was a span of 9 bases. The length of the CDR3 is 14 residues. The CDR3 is CSAREGQGNTEAFF. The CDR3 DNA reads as TGCAGTGCTAGAGAGGGTCAGGGGAACACTGAAGCTTTCTTT.

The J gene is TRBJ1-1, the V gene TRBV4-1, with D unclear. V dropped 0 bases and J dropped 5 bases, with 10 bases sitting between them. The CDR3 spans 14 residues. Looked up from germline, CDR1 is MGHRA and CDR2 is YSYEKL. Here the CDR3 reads CASSQESVRTEAFF. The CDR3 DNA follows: TGCGCCAGCAGCCAAGAATCCGTGAGAACTGAAGCTTTCTTT.

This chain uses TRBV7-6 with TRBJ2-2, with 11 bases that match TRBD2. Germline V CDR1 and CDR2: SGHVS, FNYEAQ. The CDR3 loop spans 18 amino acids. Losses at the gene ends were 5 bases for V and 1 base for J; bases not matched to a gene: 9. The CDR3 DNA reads TGTGCCAGCAGCCGCACTAGCGGGGGTGTTCTGAACACCGGGGAGCTGTTTTTT. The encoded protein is CASSRTSGGVLNTGELFF.